These T cell receptor beta chains were read from a single sample in a study of identical twins' blood T cells. TCRdb itself ran the 5' RACE reads through MiXCR, one entry per CDR3 protein. The sample has 300,000 to 450,000 distinct CDR3 sequences, over 25% seen once. What was sequenced was PBMCs. Receptor source: a woman between 18 and 50 years old in good health. CDR3s include the opening cysteine and the closing phenylalanine or tryptophan. D genes are given only for firm matches. Clone size is stated in some rows and not others, as once, few, many or a class when expanded.

CDR3nt | CDR3aa | v_gene | abundance | d_gene | j_gene
TGTGCCAGCAGCTTAGTGTCAACTAATGAAAAACTGTTTTTT | CASSLVSTNEKLFF | TRBV7-9 | few | NA | TRBJ1-4
TGTGCCAGCAGACCGCAGAGGGTTTACCAAGAGACCCAGTACTTC | CASRPQRVYQETQYF | TRBV3-1 | once | NA | TRBJ2-5
TGTGCCAGCAGCCGTCCTAAGCTAGGGGAGCTGTTTTTT | CASSRPKLGELFF | TRBV5-6 | few | NA | TRBJ2-2
TGTGCCAGCACCCTCCAAGATACCCAGTACTTC | CASTLQDTQYF | TRBV2 | NA | NA | TRBJ2-5
TGTGCCAGCAGCTTAGAACAGTCCCCTACCTACGAGCAGTACTTC | CASSLEQSPTYEQYF | TRBV7-6 | few | NA | TRBJ2-7
TGTGCCAGCAGCTTAGCCCCCCCAGGACGCTCTGAAAACACCATATATTTT | CASSLAPPGRSENTIYF | TRBV11-2 | NA | NA | TRBJ1-3
TGCAGCGTTGAGGACAATTCCTGGGAGCAGTACTTC | CSVEDNSWEQYF | TRBV29-1 | NA | NA | TRBJ2-7
TGTGCCAGCAACAGGGACACCTTTAATGAAAAACTGTTTTTT | CASNRDTFNEKLFF | TRBV6-2/TRBV6-3 | few | NA | TRBJ1-4
TGTGCCATCGGAGGGGCCCTCAAGAAGAACACTGAAGCTTTCTTT | CAIGGALKKNTEAFF | TRBV10-3 | NA | NA | TRBJ1-1
TGTGCCAGCAGTTACGGGGACAGATCGTCCCCTGAAGCTTTCTTT | CASSYGDRSSPEAFF | TRBV6-5 | NA | TRBD1 | TRBJ1-1
TGTGCCAGCAGTTACTCGAAGGACACCTCGTTCCCCCTGTGCGCTGAGCAGTTCTTC | CASSYSKDTSFPLCAEQFF | TRBV6-5 | NA | NA | TRBJ2-1
TGCGCCAGCAGCTTGGCGAATACTAACGAAGCTTTCTTT | CASSLANTNEAFF | TRBV5-1 | NA | NA | TRBJ1-1
TGTGCCAGCTCACCATACCAGGGGACGAACACCGGGGAGCTGTTTTTT | CASSPYQGTNTGELFF | TRBV18 | few | NA | TRBJ2-2
TGTGCCAGCAGTCGCCTGGTAAGCTTACGGAGCTCCTACGAGCAGTACTTC | CASSRLVSLRSSYEQYF | TRBV12-3/TRBV12-4 | NA | NA | TRBJ2-7
TGCGCCAGCAGCCAAGAGGACAGTTGGTATGAGCGGTTCTTC | CASSQEDSWYERFF | TRBV4-3 | NA | NA | TRBJ2-1
TGTGCCAGCAGCCCCGGGACAGGGGTTTATAATCAGCCCCAGCATTTT | CASSPGTGVYNQPQHF | TRBV3-1 | NA | TRBD1 | TRBJ1-5
TGTGCTAGTGGTTTTCAGGGGCTGTTCTACACCTTC | CASGFQGLFYTF | TRBV12-5 | many | NA | TRBJ1-2
TGCGCCAGCAGCTTCGAGCTAGCGGAGGACGGTTCCTACAATGAGCAGTTCTTC | CASSFELAEDGSYNEQFF | TRBV5-1 | NA | TRBD2 | TRBJ2-1
TGTGCCATCAGTGGACAGAGAAATGGCTACACCTTC | CAISGQRNGYTF | TRBV10-3 | many | NA | TRBJ1-2
TGTGCCAGCAACCGACTAGCGGGAGGAATGGGCGGGGAGCTGTTTTTT | CASNRLAGGMGGELFF | TRBV11-2 | NA | TRBD2 | TRBJ2-2
TGTGCCAGCAGTTTAGGGGGCCCCGCTTTCTTT | CASSLGGPAFF | TRBV12-3/TRBV12-4 | few | NA | TRBJ1-1
TGCAGCGTTGAAGATCTGGATAAGGACAGGGTCGGAGATACGCAGTATTTT | CSVEDLDKDRVGDTQYF | TRBV29-1 | NA | TRBD1 | TRBJ2-3
TGTGCCAGCAGCCGCGCATCGCAGGGACGGAACGAGCAGTACTTC | CASSRASQGRNEQYF | TRBV28 | many | NA | TRBJ2-7
TGTGCCATCAGTGACTTCGGACTAGCGGCGTTCTTC | CAISDFGLAAFF | TRBV10-3 | few | TRBD2 | TRBJ2-1
TGTGCCTGGAGCGGACAGTACACTGAAGCTTTCTTT | CAWSGQYTEAFF | TRBV30 | NA | NA | TRBJ1-1
TGTGCCATTCCGGGACAGGAGGGCTATGGCTACACCTTC | CAIPGQEGYGYTF | TRBV2 | NA | TRBD1 | TRBJ1-2
TGTGCCAGCAGGGCAGGGGGCACCGGGGAGCTGTTTTTT | CASRAGGTGELFF | TRBV7-9 | few | TRBD1 | TRBJ2-2
TGTGCCACCCTTAACGCGGTTCGGAACACTGAAGCTTTCTTT | CATLNAVRNTEAFF | TRBV6-2/TRBV6-3 | NA | NA | TRBJ1-1
TGTGCCATCAGTGCGGGGACAGGGGCTAATGGCTACACCTTC | CAISAGTGANGYTF | TRBV10-3 | many | TRBD1 | TRBJ1-2
TGCAGTGCTTTTCCTGGGGGTACTAATGAAAAACTGTTTTTT | CSAFPGGTNEKLFF | TRBV20-1 | many | NA | TRBJ1-4
TGCAGCGACCCGCGGGGTTTGGCCTTT | CSDPRGLAF | TRBV29-1 | NA | NA | TRBJ1-5
TGTGCCACCAGTGATTCGTCATGGGGGGAGACCCAGTACTTC | CATSDSSWGETQYF | TRBV24-1 | NA | NA | TRBJ2-5
TGTGCCAGCAGTCTACAGGCCCCACCGAATCAGCCCCAGCATTTT | CASSLQAPPNQPQHF | TRBV6-5 | NA | NA | TRBJ1-5
TGTGCCAGCAGTTCTCCGGGACAGGGGTATCTCACTGAAGCTTTCTTT | CASSSPGQGYLTEAFF | TRBV28 | few | TRBD1 | TRBJ1-1
TGTGCCAGTAGCAGGGGCCACTCCTCTGGAAACACCATATATTTT | CASSRGHSSGNTIYF | TRBV19 | NA | NA | TRBJ1-3
TGTGCCAGCAGCGCGGGACTAGCGGGAGTGGTAAGCGAGCAGTACTTC | CASSAGLAGVVSEQYF | TRBV7-2 | many | TRBD2 | TRBJ2-7
TGTGCCAGCTATCATCTGGCAGCCGATGAAAAACTGTTTTTT | CASYHLAADEKLFF | TRBV7-9 | few | NA | TRBJ1-4
TGCGCCAGCTCCGCGGGGGGACTCGAAGCTTTCTTT | CASSAGGLEAFF | TRBV5-1 | NA | NA | TRBJ1-1
TGTGCCAGCAGCGCCGGAGGCCAGGGGAGTGAAGCTTTCTTT | CASSAGGQGSEAFF | TRBV9 | NA | NA | TRBJ1-1
TGCGCCAGCAGCTTGGGGATACAGGGGGGAACTTTCTTT | CASSLGIQGGTFF | TRBV5-1 | NA | TRBD1 | TRBJ1-1
TGTGCCAGCAGTGGATTCGGAAGCTCCTACAATGAGCAGTTCTTC | CASSGFGSSYNEQFF | TRBV2 | few | NA | TRBJ2-1
TGTGCCAGCAGCCCCCAGAGGACGGACTATGGCTACACCTTC | CASSPQRTDYGYTF | TRBV14 | NA | NA | TRBJ1-2
TGCAGTGCCACCTCGGGGGACACTGAAGCTTTCTTT | CSATSGDTEAFF | TRBV20-1 | few | NA | TRBJ1-1
TGTGCCAGCAGTTACTCGGGAATTGGGGGCTACACCTTC | CASSYSGIGGYTF | TRBV6-2/TRBV6-3 | NA | NA | TRBJ1-2
TGCAGCGTTGAAGGTTTCGCGGGAGGGTACAATGAGCAGTTCTTC | CSVEGFAGGYNEQFF | TRBV29-1 | NA | TRBD2 | TRBJ2-1
TGTGCCAGCAGATGGACGGTCAACACTGAAGCTTTCTTT | CASRWTVNTEAFF | TRBV6-1 | NA | NA | TRBJ1-1
TGCGCCAGTACTAGAAGCGGAGGGGTTCCCCAAGCTTTCTTT | CASTRSGGVPQAFF | TRBV5-1 | NA | NA | TRBJ1-1
TGTGCCAGCAGTTACACCGGGACTGCTAATTCACCCCTCCACTTT | CASSYTGTANSPLHF | TRBV6-6 | few | NA | TRBJ1-6
TGTGCCAGCAGTTCCAACAGGGGCCTCACTGAAGCTTTCTTT | CASSSNRGLTEAFF | TRBV6-5 | NA | TRBD1 | TRBJ1-1
TGCAGTGCTAGACCCCCGCAGGGGGCGCAAGGTGAAGCTTTCTTT | CSARPPQGAQGEAFF | TRBV20-1 | few | TRBD1 | TRBJ1-1
TGCAGCTCTCGGGCAGGGGAGACAGATACGCAGTATTTT | CSSRAGETDTQYF | TRBV29-1 | NA | NA | TRBJ2-3
TGTGCCAGTAGTATCCGGACGGGGTATAGCAATCAGCCCCAGCATTTT | CASSIRTGYSNQPQHF | TRBV19 | NA | NA | TRBJ1-5
TGTGCCAGCAGGCTAGCGGGGGGCCTAGAGACCCAGTACTTC | CASRLAGGLETQYF | TRBV2 | few | TRBD2 | TRBJ2-5
TGCAGTGCCCTCCGGGACAGGGCGTACGAGAAGTACTTC | CSALRDRAYEKYF | TRBV20-1 | NA | TRBD1 | TRBJ2-7
TGCAGTGCTAGATCCCCGGTCGCGGGGAACGAGCAGTACTTC | CSARSPVAGNEQYF | TRBV20-1 | few | NA | TRBJ2-7
TGCAGTGCTGTGCTGGGCCCGACTTTAACAGATACGCAGTATTTT | CSAVLGPTLTDTQYF | TRBV20-1 | few | NA | TRBJ2-3
TGCAGTGCTAGAGCTTCGGTCGTGAATGAAGCTTTCTTT | CSARASVVNEAFF | TRBV20-1 | many | NA | TRBJ1-1